This note documents a single T cell receptor (beta chain) sequence. In the original analysis: Nucleated cell counts were estimated from reference gene primer amplification. Here immunoSEQ multiplex PCR was the method, and the copy in TCRdb shows in-frame clones only, minus some. That table furnishes V, J and clone size, whereas the DNA furnished D and trimming. The sample lists about 150,000 clones, about nine tenths occurring once. This entry belongs to a study of blood T cell repertoires in COVID-19. The wider study: The analysed material was cDNA or gDNA that came from T cells, B-cell-depleted T cells, or PBMCs.

The sequencing input was peripheral blood. The clonotype originates from a man in his fifties or sixties with active COVID-19.

The DNA for the CDR3 is TGTGCCAGCAGCAAAGAGGGGGTCGCGCAGGCCCCCACAAGCTCCTACAATGAGCAGTTCTTC. Translating it yields CASSKEGVAQAPTSSYNEQFF. This chain connects TRBV21-1 to TRBJ2-1; no DNA check was done on the table's D call, TRBD1. TRBV21-1 is a documented pseudogene. The CDR3 sequence is 21 residues long.